This TCR beta chain was captured in a study of blood T cell repertoires in COVID-19. Background on the study: The United States, Italy and Spain supplied acute and convalescent COVID-19 samples.

This CDR3 is 15 amino acids long. The germline gives CDR1 SEHNR, CDR2 FQNEAQ (reference sequence). Deletions cut 1 base from V and 5 bases from J, with 14 bases between. Patients of the Seattle cohort, enrolled during active infection, were followed longitudinally. How the authors handled the data: Amplified reference gene primers provided the basis for estimating nucleated cell counts. The method was immunoSEQ multiplex PCR; TCRdb's version includes in-frame clones alone and lacks a portion of them. V and J calls and clone size are copied from that table; D and trimming were computed from the DNA. The sample holds 200,000 to 250,000 clones, approximately 85% seen once.

Input material: peripheral blood. J is TRBJ2-5 and V is TRBV7-9; D perhaps matches TRBD1 (5 bases). The source is a woman aged 70-85 years with COVID-19, enrolled during active disease. CDR3 in amino acids: CASSLVSGFAETQYF. DNA of the CDR3: TGTGCCAGCAGCTTAGTATCAGGGTTCGCGGAGACCCAGTACTTC.